This T cell receptor (beta chain) comes out of a study of T cells after yellow fever vaccination. 5'RACE template switching generated TCR cDNA, adding a universal primer site and UMIs. TCRdb reprocessed the 5' RACE reads via MiXCR and lists one record per CDR3 protein. The table has 55,000 to 70,000 distinct CDR3 sequences, approximately 6.1% seen once. This clonotype appeared many times. Its target is not known. Overall study findings and caveats: The study found a weaker secondary response that peaked faster, day 5 versus 15. FACS-sorted repertoires could contain abundant clonotypes contaminating from the bulk population.

The input for sequencing was CD8+ T cells sorted from PBMCs, taken around 45 days after the first yellow fever vaccination. This TCR came from a man aged 18-30 years who received the YFV17D yellow fever vaccine.

CDR3 amino acids: CASRTGVQETQYF. The CDR3 DNA follows: TGTGCCAGCAGGACAGGCGTCCAAGAGACCCAGTACTTC. The chain joins TRBV27 to TRBJ2-5; D might be TRBD1 (6 bases). Germline values: CDR1 MNHEY, CDR2 SMNVEV (reference sequence). The CDR3 has 13 residues. The V end lost 6 bases, the J end lost 1 base, and 9 bases lay between the germline ends.